The 15 T cell receptor beta chains below all came from one sample that was sequenced in a study of beta chain features in type 1 diabetes. General study findings and limits: TCRB CDR3 length was moderately but significantly reduced in all four CD4+ subsets of Type 1 diabetes patients.

These receptors have no known antigen. Expressed TCRB transcripts were sequenced because the isolated RNA had all been reverse transcribed beforehand. TCRdb keeps only in-frame clones here, not all; method: immunoSEQ multiplex PCR. Among some 290,000 clones listed, around 22% were seen once. The material sequenced was naive CD4+ T cells from blood. Every receptor here comes from a woman in her 30s with type 1 diabetes.

The chain links TRBV5-1 to TRBJ2-7, with D unclear. The V and J ends lost 0 bases and 2 bases respectively, with 6 bases between them. The CDR3 runs to 13 residues. Looked up from germline, CDR1 is SGHRS and CDR2 is YFSETQ. As DNA, the CDR3 is TGCGCCAGCAGCTTGGGCCGAGCCTACGAGCAGTACTTC. This gives the protein CASSLGRAYEQYF.

This sequence joins TRBV4-2 and TRBJ1-2, with a weak D call TRBD1 (5 bases). Trimming shortened V by 4 bases and J by 2 bases, and 14 bases separated the two germline ends. The CDR3 consists of 15 residues. Germline values: CDR1 LGHNA, CDR2 YNFKEQ. CDR3 sequence reads: CASSPRSGGNYGYTF. Here the CDR3 DNA reads TGTGCCAGCAGCCCCCGATCCGGGGGAAACTATGGCTACACCTTC.

This clone was picked up a small number of times. The chain combines TRBV19 with TRBJ1-2; D perhaps matches TRBD1 (5 bases). Trimming pared 6 bases from V and 8 bases from J, leaving 10 bases between. Germline CDR1 LNHDA, CDR2 SQIVND (reference sequence). CDR3 length: 11 amino acids. CDR3 sequence reads: CASRTVDGYTF. The CDR3 region has the DNA TGTGCCAGTAGGACAGTCGACGGCTACACCTTC.

The chain employs TRBV25-1 and TRBJ2-1; D possibly corresponds to TRBD1 (8 bases). V lost 3 bases to trimming and J lost 4 bases, with 22 bases between them. This CDR3 region has 18 residues. Germline V gives CDR1 MGHDK, CDR2 SYGVNS. The CDR3 region is CASSDPAHRGGQYNEQFF. The CDR3 nucleotides are TGTGCCAGCAGTGATCCCGCCCACAGGGGGGGCCAATACAATGAGCAGTTCTTC.

This chain connects TRBV28 to TRBJ2-3; 11 bases align to TRBD2. CDR1 and CDR2 (germline): MDHEN, SYDVKM. CDR3 size: 16 residues. V gave up 3 bases and J gave up 2 bases; unmatched junction bases: 4. CDR3 residues: CASSFRTSGYTDTQYF. The CDR3 nucleotides are TGTGCCAGCAGTTTTAGGACTAGCGGGTACACAGATACGCAGTATTTT.

This clone turned up a few times. The V call is TRBV29-1, the J call TRBJ1-1; D may be TRBD1 (5 bases). With 4 bases removed from V and 4 bases from J, the gap between germline ends came to 22 bases. This CDR3 is built from 16 residues. CDR1 and CDR2 (germline): SQVTM, ANQGSEA. CDR3 region: CSVGHHSGRVGTEAFF. DNA for the CDR3: TGCAGCGTTGGACACCACTCCGGCAGGGTCGGCACTGAAGCTTTCTTT. Looking up the rest from reference TRBV29-1 and TRBJ1-1 gives the full variable domain: SAVISQKPSRDICQRGTSLTIQCQVDSQVTMMFWYRQQPGQSLTLIATANQGSEATYESGFVIDKFPISRPNLTFSTLTVSNMSPEDSSIYLCSVGHHSGRVGTEAFFGQGTRLTVV.

The V gene is TRBV7-9, the J gene TRBJ1-1; D is uncertain. The CDR3 has 14 amino acids. The V gene lost 5 bases and the J gene lost 4 bases, with 14 bases spanning the gap. Germline CDR1 SEHNR, CDR2 FQNEAQ (reference sequence). CDR3 sequence: CASSHPPSLTEAFF. In DNA, the CDR3 is TGTGCCAGCAGCCACCCCCCTAGTCTCACTGAAGCTTTCTTT.

This clone has just a few counts. Different DNA sequences within this sample yield the same CDR3. The chain uses TRBV9 and TRBJ2-4; D perhaps matches TRBD2 (6 bases). The CDR3 consists of 14 residues. Germline-derived CDR1 and CDR2 are SGDLS and YYNGEE. V was cut by 4 bases and J by 0 bases, with 8 bases left in between. The CDR3 DNA reads as TGTGCCAGCAGCCCGGGACTAGCCAAAAACATTCAGTACTTC. Its translation is CASSPGLAKNIQYF.

This clone was counted only a few times. The CDR3 DNA is TGCAGCGTCGCCCACCTCTCTAGCGCCCCGAGGGAGTTCTTC. Its protein is CSVAHLSSAPREFF. The genes are TRBV29-1 and TRBJ2-1, with D perhaps TRBD2 (6 bases). Trimming removed 6 bases from V and 14 bases from J, with 26 bases in between. The CDR3 spans 14 residues. Looked up from germline, CDR1 is SQVTM and CDR2 is ANQGSEA.

This clone was observed a few times. V gene TRBV5-8 combines with J gene TRBJ2-7; TRBD1 aligns across 7 bases. The CDR3 extends over 15 amino acids. With 0 bases clipped from V and 5 bases from J, the junction kept 8 bases outside the gene matches. The germline gives CDR1 SGHTS, CDR2 YDEGEE. The CDR3 DNA sequence: TGTGCCAGCAGCTTGGAATGGACAGGTACCAACGAGCAGTACTTC. Amino acid sequence: CASSLEWTGTNEQYF.

This clone was counted between two and nine times. The chain employs TRBV5-1 and TRBJ1-5, with D tentatively TRBD1 (6 bases). The ends were cut back, 0 bases at V and 1 base at J, with 11 bases in the middle. Per the germline V gene, CDR1 is SGHRS and CDR2 is YFSETQ. This CDR3 comprises 16 residues. CDR3 in DNA: TGCGCCAGCAGCTTGGAGGCGGGGGCGAGCAATCAGCCCCAGCATTTT. It yields the protein CASSLEAGASNQPQHF.

The rearrangement uses TRBV6-5 and TRBJ2-7; 8 nucleotides line up with TRBD1. This CDR3 is built from 14 residues. CDR1 and CDR2 from the germline V gene are MNHEY and SVGAGI. J gave up 6 bases and V 7 bases, and 11 bases lay outside the gene matches. In DNA form, the CDR3 reads TGTGCCAGCACCTACAGGGGGGAGACGTTCGAGCAGTACTTC. Translating it yields CASTYRGETFEQYF.

The chain employs TRBV5-1 and TRBJ1-1; D is perhaps TRBD1 (5 bases). Germline V gives CDR1 SGHRS, CDR2 YFSETQ. CDR3 size: 16 residues. V was shortened by 0 bases and J by 3 bases, with 15 bases between the two germline ends. The CDR3 nucleotides read TGCGCCAGCAGCTTGGGTCCTCGTACGGGGGACACTGAAGCTTTCTTT. As protein: CASSLGPRTGDTEAFF. Full variable domain (remainder filled in from reference TRBV5-1 and TRBJ1-1): KAGVTQTPRYLIKTRGQQVTLSCSPISGHRSVSWYQQTPGQGLQFLFEYFSETQRNKGNFPGRFSGRQFSNSRSEMNVSTLELGDSALYLCASSLGPRTGDTEAFFGQGTRLTVV.

This clone has only a few counts. CDR3 protein: CSVRSGSSDTQYF. In DNA form, the CDR3 reads TGCAGCGTTAGGAGCGGGAGTTCAGATACGCAGTATTTT. The chain links TRBV29-1 to TRBJ2-3, with 8 bases matching TRBD2. The germline V gene has CDR1 SQVTM and CDR2 ANQGSEA. With V trimmed by 5 bases and J by 4 bases, 5 bases remained unmatched. The CDR3 has 13 residues.

The chain has TRBV5-1 and TRBJ2-1; 11 bases agree with TRBD2. Germline assignment: CDR1 SGHRS and CDR2 YFSETQ. The CDR3 loop spans 15 amino acids. The junction had 6 bases not matched to a gene; V was cut back by 1 base and J by 9 bases. The CDR3 region is CASSLRTSGSPEQFF. The DNA for the CDR3 is TGCGCCAGCAGCTTGAGAACTAGCGGGAGTCCTGAGCAGTTCTTC.